The 17 T cell receptor beta chains listed next were all sequenced from one sample in a study of OX40 agonist ivuxolimab in advanced cancers. Libraries came from the immunoSEQ multiplex PCR assay. TCRdb took over this immuneACCESS table, retaining in-frame rearrangements with V and J assigned. Such tables are incomplete; in checked studies, under half of the missing clones stem from an unresolved V gene, and the remainder is unexplained. This sample comprises 20,000 or so clones, approximately 84% of them detected only once. About 30% of the sample lies in the top ten. The sequencing used CD4+ or CD8+ T cells sorted from blood, collected in a trial of the OX40 agonist ivuxolimab. The receptors originated from an adult with an advanced solid tumor such as melanoma, head and neck, liver or kidney cancer.

The count of this clone is one. The CDR3 region has the DNA TGCGCCAGCCGCTCCGGGAGGGGCACCGGGGAGCTGTTTTTT. Translation gives CASRSGRGTGELFF. The chain has TRBV5-1 and TRBJ2-2; TRBD2 matches 8 bases. This CDR3 region has 14 residues. Losses at the gene ends were 7 bases for V and 4 bases for J; bases not matched to a gene: 6. Germline V gene sequence: CDR1 SGHRS, CDR2 YFSETQ.

V usage is TRBV29-1 and J usage is TRBJ2-1, with TRBD1 matching over 8 bases. Germline values: CDR1 SQVTM, CDR2 ANQGSEA. The CDR3 consists of 12 residues. Losses at the gene ends were 4 bases for V and 9 bases for J; bases not matched to a gene: 5. Written as DNA, the CDR3 is TGCAGCGTTGTACAGGGGGGCAGTGAGCAGTTCTTC. Translated, it gives CSVVQGGSEQFF.

This chain links TRBV29-1 with TRBJ2-1; no reliable D call. Germline V lookup: CDR1 SQVTM, CDR2 ANQGSEA. Trimming cost V 1 base and J 8 bases, with 6 bases left between them. The CDR3 is 11 residues long. CDR3 in DNA: TGCAGCGTTGAAGTGGGCCATGAGCAGTTCTTC. Its translation is CSVEVGHEQFF.

The chain recombines TRBV7-9 with TRBJ1-1; 7 bases line up with TRBD1. The CDR3 sequence is 14 residues long. Losses at the gene ends were 5 bases for V and 4 bases for J; bases not matched to a gene: 7. Germline assignment: CDR1 SEHNR and CDR2 FQNEAQ (reference sequence). As DNA, the CDR3 is TGTGCCAGCAGCCCTGGACAGGCGCCCACTGAAGCTTTCTTT. Protein: CASSPGQAPTEAFF.

V and J are TRBV19 and TRBJ2-7, with D tentatively TRBD2 (5 bases). The CDR3 contains 13 residues. Trimming removed 1 base at V and 5 bases at J, with 9 bases between. From germline, CDR1 is LNHDA and CDR2 SQIVND (reference sequence). In DNA form, the CDR3 reads TGTGCCAGTAGTATAGGGCTAGCTGACGAGCAGTACTTC. Translated, it gives CASSIGLADEQYF.

The chain combines TRBV6-1 with TRBJ1-5; D unresolved. The CDR3 has 14 residues. The V end was cut by 2 bases, the J end by 1 base, with 6 bases between. Germline V CDR1 and CDR2: MNHNS, SASEGT. The CDR3 DNA reads TGTGCCAGCAGTGAAATGGGAAGCAATCAGCCCCAGCATTTT. This gives the protein CASSEMGSNQPQHF.

The chain couples TRBV7-9 to TRBJ1-5; D unclear. CDR1 and CDR2 from the germline V gene are SEHNR and FQNEAQ (reference sequence). This CDR3 has 16 residues. The V and J ends lost 1 base and 4 bases respectively, with 14 bases between them. CDR3: CASSLGHPSANQPQHF. CDR3 bases: TGTGCCAGCAGCTTAGGGCACCCCTCGGCGAATCAGCCCCAGCATTTT. Based on the CDR3 plus reference TRBV7-9 and TRBJ1-5, the full variable domain is DTGVSQNPRHKITKRGQNVTFRCDPISEHNRLYWYRQTLGQGPEFLTYFQNEAQLEKSRLLSDRFSAERPKGSFSTLEIQRTEQGDSAMYLCASSLGHPSANQPQHFGDGTRLSIL.

V gene TRBV27 combines with J gene TRBJ2-3; D is ambiguous. The germline V gene encodes CDR1 MNHEY and CDR2 SMNVEV (reference sequence). The CDR3 runs 14 residues. Trimming cost V 2 bases and J 0 bases, with 6 bases left between them. This CDR3 is CASSLDWSTDTQYF. DNA for the CDR3: TGTGCCAGCAGTTTAGACTGGAGCACAGATACGCAGTATTTT.

The chain couples TRBV9 to TRBJ1-2; D not certain. The CDR3 contains 16 residues. CDR1 is SGDLS, CDR2 YYNGEE, per germline. V was pared by 0 bases and J by 0 bases, with 12 bases between. The CDR3 loop reads CASSVARAGSNYGYTF. In DNA, the CDR3 is TGTGCCAGCAGCGTAGCGCGCGCAGGCTCTAACTATGGCTACACCTTC.

This clone was detected once. The chain employs TRBV30 and TRBJ2-1; D is ambiguous. Germline lookup yields CDR1 GTSNPN and CDR2 SVGIG (reference sequence). Trimming removed 3 bases at V and 9 bases at J, with 9 bases between. The CDR3 contains 11 residues. CDR3 loop: CAWSPLAEQFF. CDR3 DNA sequence: TGTGCCTGGAGCCCCCTCGCTGAGCAGTTCTTC.

This chain connects TRBV12-1 to TRBJ2-7; TRBD1 is the table's D call and was not checked against the DNA. TRBV12-1 is described as a pseudogene. The CDR3 covers 19 residues. The CDR3 DNA sequence: TGTGCCAGCAGTTCTGGACGGACAGGGGGCGGCTTGACAATCTACGAGCAGTACTTC. The encoded protein is CASSSGRTGGGLTIYEQYF.

V gene TRBV5-8 combines with J gene TRBJ2-4; the D gene is possibly TRBD1 (6 bases). Germline CDR1 and CDR2: SGHTS and YDEGEE. V lost 4 bases and J lost 0, with 17 bases in between. CDR3 length: 17 residues. In DNA, the CDR3 is TGTGCCAGCAGCCGGGGCTACAGGGTTGTAGCCAAAAACATTCAGTACTTC. This codes for CASSRGYRVVAKNIQYF.

The rearrangement uses TRBV9 and TRBJ2-3; 7 positions agree with TRBD1. Germline-derived CDR1 and CDR2 are SGDLS and YYNGEE. V trimming: 3 bases; J trimming: 6 bases; junction bases outside the gene matches: 10. The CDR3 length is 15 residues. The CDR3 DNA follows: TGTGCCAGCAGCGGACCTTCTACAGGGGCGGATACGCAGTATTTT. Its translation: CASSGPSTGADTQYF.

J is TRBJ2-7 and V is TRBV2; no firm D call. The germline V and J ends were trimmed by 4 bases and 0 bases, with 4 bases remaining between them. The CDR3 length is 12 residues. Per the germline V gene, CDR1 is SNHLY and CDR2 is FYNNEI. The CDR3 region has the DNA TGTGCCAGCAGTGCAGCCTCCTACGAGCAGTACTTC. The encoded protein is CASSAASYEQYF.

The chain carries TRBV4-1 and TRBJ2-5, with 8 bases matching TRBD2. With 1 base clipped from V and 5 bases from J, the junction kept 3 bases outside the gene matches. The CDR3 extends over 14 amino acids. The germline CDR1 and CDR2 sequences are MGHRA and YSYEKL. The CDR3 DNA sequence: TGCGCCAGCAGCCAAGGCCCTAGCGGGGAGACCCAGTACTTC. This sequence encodes CASSQGPSGETQYF.

The gene calls are TRBV10-3 and TRBJ2-1; the match to TRBD1 covers 10 bases. The V gene's germline CDR1 is ENHRY and CDR2 SYGVKD. Unmatched junction bases numbered 7, after V lost 4 bases and J lost 7 bases. The CDR3 loop spans 15 amino acids. The CDR3 sequence: CAISGSRTGGNEQFF. The CDR3 DNA reads as TGTGCCATCAGTGGGAGCAGGACAGGGGGGAATGAGCAGTTCTTC.

The chain has TRBV6-6 and TRBJ1-5; the D is unclear. The germline V gene encodes CDR1 MNHNY and CDR2 SVGAGI (reference sequence). Trimming stripped 6 bases from V and 0 bases from J, with 6 bases between. The CDR3 is 13 amino acids. DNA of the CDR3: TGTGCCAGCAGCCGTAATAGCAATCAGCCCCAGCATTTT. Translated, it gives CASSRNSNQPQHF.